The subject of this entry is one T cell receptor (beta chain). Its antigen is undetermined. The data are from a study of T cell responses to AZD1222 COVID-19 vaccine. Study-wide results and limits: Following two doses of AZD1222, Spike-specific TCR breadth and depth rose. Baseline serology detected seropositivity in only a handful of AZD1222 recipients. Spike was spanned by vaccine-associated CD4 TCRs, with dominance at 160-218 and 743-854. Donors, mostly white British, included more females; clonal diversity was possibly underestimated.

Produced via immunoSEQ multiplex PCR; TCRdb's table is partial and in-frame only. Seen here are 30,000 to 50,000 clones, 80% to 90% observed once, and the top ten hold roughly a quarter. The length of the CDR3 is 13 residues. Germline lookup yields CDR1 SNHLY and CDR2 FYNNEI. Trimming took off 4 bases at V and 0 bases at J, with 6 bases between the two ends. The material sequenced was peripheral blood, taken 28 days after the second dose of the MenACWY control vaccine. J is TRBJ1-1 and V is TRBV2; possibly TRBD1 for D (6 bases). This receptor was obtained from an adult who received the MenACWY meningococcal vaccine as a control. The chain's CDR3 is CASSGDMNTEAFF. The DNA of the CDR3 is TGTGCCAGCAGTGGGGACATGAACACTGAAGCTTTCTTT.